This is a list of T cell receptor beta chains from one sample in a study of blood T cell repertoires in COVID-19. Data came from immunoSEQ multiplex PCR; TCRdb stores just in-frame clones and leaves some out. The sample lists under 150,000 clones; about 88% were seen once. What was sequenced was peripheral blood. All receptors come from a woman aged 70 to 79 who had recovered from COVID-19. The CDR3 runs from the conserved cysteine through the conserved F or W. The D gene is left open where the match is weak. Clone size is shown for a subset of rows, as once, few, many or a class of expanded clone.

J gene,D gene,clone size,CDR3 length,V gene,CDR3 DNA,CDR3 protein
TRBJ2-1,TRBD2,NA,16,TRBV6-2/TRBV6-3,TGTGCCAGCAGTTACTCGAGCGGGGGGAATACAAGGGAGCAGTTCTTC,CASSYSSGGNTREQFF
TRBJ2-5,TRBD2,once,17,TRBV6-2/TRBV6-3,TGTGCCAGCAGTCTTCTTCGGACTAGCGGGGGGGAAGAGACCCAGTACTTC,CASSLLRTSGGEETQYF
TRBJ2-2,NA,NA,16,TRBV6-2/TRBV6-3,TGTGCCAGCAGTTTTTTCGGGGATGGGTACACCGGGGAGCTGTTTTTT,CASSFFGDGYTGELFF
TRBJ2-4,NA,NA,15,TRBV28,TGTGCCACCACTTCAGGGGCTCTAGGCAAAAACATTCAGTACTTC,CATTSGALGKNIQYF
TRBJ1-5,TRBD1,few,14,TRBV6-5,TGTGCCAGCAGCCCCGGACAGGGTTTGAGGCCCCAGCATTTT,CASSPGQGLRPQHF
TRBJ2-7,NA,once,13,TRBV7-2,TGTGCCAGCAGCTTCGATACAGGGTACGAGCAGTACTTC,CASSFDTGYEQYF
TRBJ2-5,NA,few,15,TRBV2,TGTGCCAGCATCCTCTTAGGGACAAGCCAAGAGACCCAGTACTTC,CASILLGTSQETQYF
TRBJ1-6,TRBD1,NA,16,TRBV13,TGTGCCAGCAGCTTAGGCTCGGGGACAGTCAATTCACCCCTCCACTTT,CASSLGSGTVNSPLHF
TRBJ2-1,TRBD1,NA,13,TRBV5-1,TGCGCCAGCGGGCCAGGGGGAGCGTATGAGCAGTTCTTC,CASGPGGAYEQFF
TRBJ2-4,NA,once,14,TRBV10-3,TGTGCCATCAGTGAGGGACTAGCCAAAAACATTCAGTACTTC,CAISEGLAKNIQYF
TRBJ1-2,NA,NA,14,TRBV9,TGTGCCAGCAGCGTAGGGGGGACATCCTATGGCTACACCTTC,CASSVGGTSYGYTF